This TCR beta chain was captured in a study of sequential checkpoint blockade in melanoma. Looking at the study overall: Maintenance nivolumab came after either treatment sequence.

Profiled with immunoSEQ multiplex PCR; TCRdb holds only in-frame clones, not every one. Of 9,500 to 15,000 clones listed, about three quarters were seen once; the top ten hold around three fifths. Treatment reported: randomized to nivolumab then ipilimumab (arm A) or the reverse (arm B). Patients had received no earlier DNA-damaging chemotherapy. Live CD3+CD8+ CD19− CD56− cells were sorted from PBMCs. The CDR3 spans 14 residues. Unmatched junction bases numbered 2, after V lost 3 bases and J lost 3 bases. Germline CDR1 is SGHDT and CDR2 is YYEEEE. The sequencing here drew on CD8+ T cells sorted from blood (inferred from file names), taken from a patient given nivolumab and ipilimumab in sequence. The chain couples TRBV5-6 to TRBJ1-2; 10 positions agree with TRBD1. This clonotype was obtained from a human donor with melanoma. CDR3: CASSWGTGDYGYTF. As DNA, the CDR3 is TGTGCCAGCAGCTGGGGGACAGGGGACTATGGCTACACCTTC.